This entry lists 4 T cell receptor beta chains sequenced from one sample in a study of CD8 T cells in ankylosing spondylitis. One entry per CDR3 protein, called by TCRdb with MiXCR from the 5' RACE reads. The sample contains about 310,000 distinct CDR3 sequences, 20% to 25% of which appear only once. What was sequenced was blood, either unsorted or a sorted T cell fraction (not recorded which). Every receptor here comes from a female donor with ankylosing spondylitis or in good health (not recorded which).

The genes are TRBV5-6 and TRBJ2-7; D is uncertain. Per the germline V gene, CDR1 is SGHDT and CDR2 is YYEEEE. CDR3 length equals 17 residues. With 5 bases removed from V and 2 bases from J, the gap between germline ends came to 23 bases. The chain's CDR3 is CASSSPIRGGRAYEQYF. CDR3 nucleotides: TGTGCCAGCAGTTCGCCGATCCGTGGCGGACGGGCCTACGAGCAGTACTTC.

This clonotype was detected only a few times. The chain uses TRBV29-1 and TRBJ1-1, with D perhaps matching TRBD1 (6 bases). Germline assignment: CDR1 SQVTM and CDR2 ANQGSEA. Trimming cost V 7 bases and J 4 bases, with 19 bases left between them. The CDR3 is made up of 14 amino acids. As DNA, the CDR3 is TGCAGCGCTAATCGGGACATCGGGAGCACTGAAGCTTTCTTT. Protein product: CSANRDIGSTEAFF.

This clonotype has a count of ten or more. V and J are TRBV5-1 and TRBJ2-1, with 11 bases that match TRBD2. After removal of 1 base from V and 7 bases from J, the junction contained 10 bases not matched to a gene. Per the germline V gene, CDR1 is SGHRS and CDR2 is YFSETQ. This CDR3 region has 17 residues. The CDR3 DNA reads TGCGCCAGCAGCTTGCGGCCTCTAGCGGGAGGTACAAATGAGCAGTTCTTC. It translates to CASSLRPLAGGTNEQFF.

Only a few counts were recorded for this clonotype. The V gene is TRBV20-1, the J gene TRBJ2-7; no clear D gene. The germline V and J ends were trimmed by 5 bases and 4 bases, with 9 bases remaining between them. There are 11 residues in the CDR3. The germline V gene has CDR1 DFQATT and CDR2 SNEGSKA (reference sequence). The CDR3 loop is CSAPLPYEQYF. The CDR3 nucleotides are TGCAGTGCTCCCCTCCCTTACGAGCAGTACTTC.